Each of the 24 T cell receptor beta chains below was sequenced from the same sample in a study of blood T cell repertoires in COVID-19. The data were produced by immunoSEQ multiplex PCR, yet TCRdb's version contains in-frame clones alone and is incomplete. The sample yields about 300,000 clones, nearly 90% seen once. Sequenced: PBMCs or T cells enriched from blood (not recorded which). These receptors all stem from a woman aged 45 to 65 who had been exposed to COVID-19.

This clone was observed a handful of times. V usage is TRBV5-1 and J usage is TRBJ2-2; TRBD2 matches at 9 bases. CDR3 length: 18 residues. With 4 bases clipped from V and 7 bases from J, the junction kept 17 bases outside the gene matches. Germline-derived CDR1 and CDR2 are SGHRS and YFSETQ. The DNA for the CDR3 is TGCGCCAGCAGCCCCGGAGATGGCGGGGGGGCATATGGCGGGGAGCTGTTTTTT. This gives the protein CASSPGDGGGAYGGELFF.

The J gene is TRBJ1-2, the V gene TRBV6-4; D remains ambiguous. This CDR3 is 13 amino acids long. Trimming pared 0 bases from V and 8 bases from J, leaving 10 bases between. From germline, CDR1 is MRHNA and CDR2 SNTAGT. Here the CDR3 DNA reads TGTGCCAGCAGTGACTCTTGGGGAGGAGGCTACACCTTC. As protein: CASSDSWGGGYTF.

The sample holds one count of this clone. The CDR3 loop reads CASSPDRDRDEQYF. In DNA, the CDR3 is TGTGCCAGCAGCCCTGACAGGGATAGGGACGAGCAGTACTTC. The V call is TRBV27, the J call TRBJ2-7, with 7 bases fitting TRBD1. The germline gives CDR1 MNHEY, CDR2 SMNVEV (reference sequence). The CDR3 length is 14 residues. The junction had 10 bases not matched to a gene; V was cut back by 6 bases and J by 5 bases.

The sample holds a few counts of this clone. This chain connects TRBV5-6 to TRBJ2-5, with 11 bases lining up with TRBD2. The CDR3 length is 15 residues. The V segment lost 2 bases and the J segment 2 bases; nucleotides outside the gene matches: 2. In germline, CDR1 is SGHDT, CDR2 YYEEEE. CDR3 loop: CASSLLAGGQETQYF. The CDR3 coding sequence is TGTGCCAGCAGCTTATTAGCGGGGGGGCAAGAGACCCAGTACTTC.

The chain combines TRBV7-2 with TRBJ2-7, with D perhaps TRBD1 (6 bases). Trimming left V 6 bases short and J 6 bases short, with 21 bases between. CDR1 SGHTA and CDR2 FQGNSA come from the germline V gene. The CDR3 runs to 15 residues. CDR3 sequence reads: CASSWRSSGVGEQYF. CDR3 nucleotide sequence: TGTGCCAGCAGTTGGCGCAGTTCAGGGGTGGGCGAGCAGTACTTC. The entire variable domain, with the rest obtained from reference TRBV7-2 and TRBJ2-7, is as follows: GAGVSQSPSNKVTEKGKDVELRCDPISGHTALYWYRQSLGQGLEFLIYFQGNSAPDKSGLPSDRFSAERTGGSVSTLTIQRTQQEDSAVYLCASSWRSSGVGEQYFGPGTRLTVT.

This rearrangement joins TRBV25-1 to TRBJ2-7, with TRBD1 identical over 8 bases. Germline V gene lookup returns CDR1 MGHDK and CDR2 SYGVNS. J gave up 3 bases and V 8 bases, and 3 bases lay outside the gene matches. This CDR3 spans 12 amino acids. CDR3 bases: TGTGCCAGCGGGACAGGATACTACGAGCAGTACTTC. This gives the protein CASGTGYYEQYF.

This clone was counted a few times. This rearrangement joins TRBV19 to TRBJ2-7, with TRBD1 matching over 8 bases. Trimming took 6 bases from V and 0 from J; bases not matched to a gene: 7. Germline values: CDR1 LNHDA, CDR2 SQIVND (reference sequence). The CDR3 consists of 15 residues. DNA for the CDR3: TGTGCCAGTAGGGACCGGGACAGGAACTCCTACGAGCAGTACTTC. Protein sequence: CASRDRDRNSYEQYF.

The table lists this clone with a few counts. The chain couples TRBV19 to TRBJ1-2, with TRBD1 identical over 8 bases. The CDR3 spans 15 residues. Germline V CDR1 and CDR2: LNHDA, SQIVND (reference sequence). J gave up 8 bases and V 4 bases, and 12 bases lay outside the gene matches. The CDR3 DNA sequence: TGTGCCAGTAGTACCAACCCCCCGGACAGGGAGGGCTACACCTTC. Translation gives CASSTNPPDREGYTF. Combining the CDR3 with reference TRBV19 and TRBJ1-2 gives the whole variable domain DGGITQSPKYLFRKEGQNVTLSCEQNLNHDAMYWYRQDPGQGLRLIYYSQIVNDFQKGDIAEGYSVSREKKESFPLTVTSAQKNPTAFYLCASSTNPPDREGYTFGSGTRLTVV.

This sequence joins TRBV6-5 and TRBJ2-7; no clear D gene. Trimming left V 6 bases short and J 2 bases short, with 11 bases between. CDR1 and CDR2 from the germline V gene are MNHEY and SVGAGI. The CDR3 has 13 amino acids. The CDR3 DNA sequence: TGTGCCAGCAGAAACCTAGAACCCTACGAGCAGTACTTC. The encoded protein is CASRNLEPYEQYF.

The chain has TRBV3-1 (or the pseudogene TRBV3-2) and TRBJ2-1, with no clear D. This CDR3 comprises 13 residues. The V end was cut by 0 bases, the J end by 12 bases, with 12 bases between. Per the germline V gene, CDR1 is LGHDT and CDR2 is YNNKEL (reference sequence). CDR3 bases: TGTGCCAGCAGCCAAGATACCCGAGGCGGGCAGTTCTTC. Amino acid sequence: CASSQDTRGGQFF.

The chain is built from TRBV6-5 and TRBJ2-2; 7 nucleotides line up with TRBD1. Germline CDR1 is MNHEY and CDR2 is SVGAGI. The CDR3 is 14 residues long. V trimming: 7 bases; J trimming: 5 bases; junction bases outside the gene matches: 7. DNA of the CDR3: TGTGCCAGCAAACCAGGGGGAGTTACCGGGGAGCTGTTTTTT. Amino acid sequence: CASKPGGVTGELFF.

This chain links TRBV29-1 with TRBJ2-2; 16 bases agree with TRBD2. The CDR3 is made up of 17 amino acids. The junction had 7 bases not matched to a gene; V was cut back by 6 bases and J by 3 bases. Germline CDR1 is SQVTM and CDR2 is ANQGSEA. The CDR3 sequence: CSVAGTSGGAYTGELFF. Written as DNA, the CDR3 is TGCAGCGTAGCCGGGACTAGCGGGGGGGCCTACACCGGGGAGCTGTTTTTT.

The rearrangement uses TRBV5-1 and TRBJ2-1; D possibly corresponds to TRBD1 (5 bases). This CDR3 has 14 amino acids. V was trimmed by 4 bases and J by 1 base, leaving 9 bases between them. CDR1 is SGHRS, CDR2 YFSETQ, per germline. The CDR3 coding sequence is TGCGCCAGCAGCCCCAGACAGTCCTACAATGAGCAGTTCTTC. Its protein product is CASSPRQSYNEQFF.

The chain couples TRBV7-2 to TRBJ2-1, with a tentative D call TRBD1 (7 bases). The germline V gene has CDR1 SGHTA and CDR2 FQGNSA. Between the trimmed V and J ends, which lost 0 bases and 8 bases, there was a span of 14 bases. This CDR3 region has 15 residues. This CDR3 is CASSLAGLRGDEQFF. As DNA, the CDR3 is TGTGCCAGCAGCTTAGCCGGACTCAGGGGGGATGAGCAGTTCTTC.

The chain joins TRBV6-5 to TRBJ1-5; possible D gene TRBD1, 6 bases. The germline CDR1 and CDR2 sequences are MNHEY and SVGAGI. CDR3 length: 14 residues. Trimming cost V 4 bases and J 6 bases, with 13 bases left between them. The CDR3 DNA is TGTGCCAGCAGTTGGGAACAGGGAAGTCAGCCCCAGCATTTT. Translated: CASSWEQGSQPQHF.

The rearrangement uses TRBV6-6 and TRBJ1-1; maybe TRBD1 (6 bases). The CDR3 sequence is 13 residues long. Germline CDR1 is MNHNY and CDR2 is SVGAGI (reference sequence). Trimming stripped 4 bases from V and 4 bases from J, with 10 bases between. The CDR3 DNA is TGTGCCAGCAGTTGGGACACCATCACTGAAGCTTTCTTT. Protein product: CASSWDTITEAFF.

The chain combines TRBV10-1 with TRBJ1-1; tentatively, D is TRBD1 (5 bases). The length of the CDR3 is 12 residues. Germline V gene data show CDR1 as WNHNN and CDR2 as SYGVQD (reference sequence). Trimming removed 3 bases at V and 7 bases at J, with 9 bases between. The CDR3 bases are TGCGCCAGCAGTGAAGGGGTGTGTGAAGCTTTCTTT. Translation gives CASSEGVCEAFF.

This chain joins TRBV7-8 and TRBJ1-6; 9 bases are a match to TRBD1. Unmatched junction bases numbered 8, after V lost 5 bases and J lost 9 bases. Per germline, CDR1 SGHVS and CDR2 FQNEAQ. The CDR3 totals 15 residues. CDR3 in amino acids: CASSRGQGMRSPLHF. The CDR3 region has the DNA TGTGCCAGCAGCCGGGGACAGGGTATGCGTTCACCCCTCCACTTT.

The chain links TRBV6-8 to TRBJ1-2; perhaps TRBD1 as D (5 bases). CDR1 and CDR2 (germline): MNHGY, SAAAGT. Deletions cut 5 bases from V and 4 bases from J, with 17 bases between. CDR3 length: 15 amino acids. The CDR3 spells CASSGTRGVLYGYTF. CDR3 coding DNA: TGTGCCAGCAGTGGGACCCGCGGGGTTCTCTATGGCTACACCTTC.

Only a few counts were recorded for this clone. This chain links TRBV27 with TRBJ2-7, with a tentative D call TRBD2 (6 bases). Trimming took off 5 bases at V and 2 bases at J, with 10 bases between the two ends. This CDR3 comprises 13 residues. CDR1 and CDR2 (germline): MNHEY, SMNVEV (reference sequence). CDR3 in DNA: TGTGCCAGCAGTCCGCGGGGTCCCTACGAGCAGTACTTC. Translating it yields CASSPRGPYEQYF.

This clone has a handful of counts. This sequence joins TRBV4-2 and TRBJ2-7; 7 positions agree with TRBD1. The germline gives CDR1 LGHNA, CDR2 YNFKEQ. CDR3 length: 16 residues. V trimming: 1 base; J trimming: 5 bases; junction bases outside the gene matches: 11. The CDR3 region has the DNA TGTGCCAGCAGCCAAGCTATGGCAGGGGGTTCCCACGAGCAGTACTTC. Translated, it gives CASSQAMAGGSHEQYF.

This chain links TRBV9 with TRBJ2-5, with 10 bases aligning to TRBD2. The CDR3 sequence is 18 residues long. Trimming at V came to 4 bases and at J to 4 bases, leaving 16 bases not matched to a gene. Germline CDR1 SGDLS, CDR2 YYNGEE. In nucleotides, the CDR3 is TGTGCCAGCAGCCCCCACGGGTCTAGCGGGGGCGGGGGAGAGACCCAGTACTTC. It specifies CASSPHGSSGGGGETQYF.

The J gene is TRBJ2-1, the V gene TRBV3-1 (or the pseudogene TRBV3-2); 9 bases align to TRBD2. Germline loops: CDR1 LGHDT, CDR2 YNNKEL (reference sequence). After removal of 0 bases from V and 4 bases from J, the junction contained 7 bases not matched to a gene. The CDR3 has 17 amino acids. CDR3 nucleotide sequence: TGTGCCAGCAGCCAAGAAGGGAGCGGGAGGCCATACAATGAGCAGTTCTTC. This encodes CASSQEGSGRPYNEQFF.

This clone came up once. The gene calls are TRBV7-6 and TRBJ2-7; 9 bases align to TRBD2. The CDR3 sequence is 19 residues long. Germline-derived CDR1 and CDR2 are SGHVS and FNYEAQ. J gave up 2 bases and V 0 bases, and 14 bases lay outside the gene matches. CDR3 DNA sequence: TGTGCCAGCAGCTTAGCGCCGAATAGCGGGGGCAACGGGGCCTACGAGCAGTACTTC. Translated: CASSLAPNSGGNGAYEQYF.